This TCR beta chain derives from a study of PD-1 blockade in classical Hodgkin lymphoma. The wider study: Patients were infused with nivolumab 3 mg/kg every 2 weeks.

Every patient had relapsed following autologous stem cell transplantation, and cohorts differed in brentuximab vedotin exposure. When best responses were assessed, they were complete response, partial response or progressive disease. The assay was immunoSEQ multiplex PCR, and TCRdb's table has in-frame clones only and misses some. In the table there are 90,000 to 100,000 clones, 81% of which are singletons. The TCR was taken from a human donor with classical Hodgkin lymphoma. The sample was peripheral blood mononuclear cells (PBMCs), taken before the second cycle of nivolumab.

CDR3: CASSLATGGSTDTQYF. CDR3 nucleotide sequence: TGCGCCAGCAGCTTGGCCACAGGGGGGAGCACAGATACGCAGTATTTT. The chain has TRBV5-1 and TRBJ2-3, with 8 bases aligning to TRBD1. This CDR3 has 16 residues. Germline CDR1 is SGHRS and CDR2 is YFSETQ. The V segment lost 0 bases and the J segment 0 bases; nucleotides outside the gene matches: 3. Looking up the rest from reference TRBV5-1 and TRBJ2-3 gives the full variable domain: KAGVTQTPRYLIKTRGQQVTLSCSPISGHRSVSWYQQTPGQGLQFLFEYFSETQRNKGNFPGRFSGRQFSNSRSEMNVSTLELGDSALYLCASSLATGGSTDTQYFGPGTRLTVL.